This T cell receptor (beta chain) comes out of a study of control samples from healthy donors and cancer patients. This CDR3 comprises 18 residues. V dropped 1 base and J dropped 4; count of bases not matched to a gene: 14. Per the germline V gene, CDR1 is MDHEN and CDR2 is SYDVKM. The repertoire was sequenced with immunoSEQ multiplex PCR; TCRdb's copy has only in-frame clones and lacks some. The table lists tens of thousands of clones, roughly nine tenths of them singletons. The receptor comes from a middle-aged man with lung cancer. Material for sequencing was PBMCs. The chain carries TRBV28 and TRBJ2-7, with TRBD1 matching over 9 bases. The CDR3, as DNA: TGTGCCAGCAGTTTATCGGGACAGGGTCGGGGTCCCTTTTACGAGCAGTACTTC. Translating it yields CASSLSGQGRGPFYEQYF.